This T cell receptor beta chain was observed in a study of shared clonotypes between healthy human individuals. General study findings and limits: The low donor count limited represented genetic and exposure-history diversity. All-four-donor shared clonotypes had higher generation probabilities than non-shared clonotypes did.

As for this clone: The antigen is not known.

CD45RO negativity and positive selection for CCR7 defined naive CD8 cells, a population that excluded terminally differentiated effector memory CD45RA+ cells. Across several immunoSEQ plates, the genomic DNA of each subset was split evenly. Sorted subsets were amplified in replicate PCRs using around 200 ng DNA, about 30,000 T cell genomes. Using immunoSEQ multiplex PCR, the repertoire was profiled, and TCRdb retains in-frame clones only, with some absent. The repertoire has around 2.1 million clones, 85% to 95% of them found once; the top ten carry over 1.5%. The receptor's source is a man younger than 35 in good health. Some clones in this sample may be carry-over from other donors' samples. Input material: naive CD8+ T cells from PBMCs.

CDR3 coding DNA: TGCGCCAGCTTCGAGGGCCGTAACACTGAAGCTTTCTTT. This gives the protein CASFEGRNTEAFF. This chain connects TRBV5-1 to TRBJ1-1; D unclear. V lost 7 bases to trimming and J lost 2 bases, with 12 bases between them. Germline CDR1 reads SGHRS; CDR2 reads YFSETQ. The CDR3 consists of 13 residues.